This TCR beta chain stems from a study of cytomegalovirus exposure and HLA in healthy donors. Worth noting for this clone: Its antigen is currently unknown.

The PCR contained 60 Vbeta and 13 Jbeta primers. Assay used: immunoSEQ multiplex PCR; TCRdb lists only in-frame clones, some missing. The table records more than 100,000 clones, over 70% of them present only once. V lost 2 bases, J lost 2 bases, and 10 bases stayed unmatched. This CDR3 has 17 residues. CDR1 is SGDLS and CDR2 is YYNGEE in the germline V gene. Study conclusions and caveats: High specificity and sensitivity for cytomegalovirus status were reported for the classifier. The authors later found most CMV-associated TCR beta chains appeared HLA-restricted.

The TCR originated in a man aged 50 to 60 in good health and CMV-seropositive. V and J are TRBV9 and TRBJ2-1, with 7 bases lining up with TRBD2. Sequenced sample: PBMCs. The CDR3 region has the DNA TGTGCCAGCAGCGTGCGGGCCGGGACTACCACCTACAATGAGCAGTTCTTC. As protein: CASSVRAGTTTYNEQFF.